This is a list of T cell receptor beta chains from one sample in a study of beta chain features in type 1 diabetes. Produced via immunoSEQ multiplex PCR; TCRdb's table is partial and in-frame only. This sample has roughly 240,000 clones, with roughly 25% found just once. Sequences were obtained from naive CD4+ T cells from blood. These receptors were taken from a woman aged 25 to 45 with type 1 diabetes. Both conserved end residues are part of each CDR3. The order of the fields is V gene, J gene, CDR3 protein.

TRBV29-1,TRBJ1-2,CSVEDRESYTF
TRBV29-1,TRBJ2-4,CSGGQAKNIQYF
TRBV5-1,TRBJ1-2,CASSDTSNYGYTF
TRBV29-1,TRBJ1-2,CSAWAVNYGYTF
TRBV2,TRBJ2-1,CASSEGLAGGGREQFF
TRBV9,TRBJ2-1,CASSIGGGTSGSAEQFF
TRBV7-9,TRBJ2-5,CASSLLAGNQETQYF
TRBV10-2,TRBJ2-7,CASSEPGHDYEQYF
TRBV30,TRBJ1-2,CAWSRRDRDYGYTF
TRBV15,TRBJ2-7,CATSRERGQTYEQYF
TRBV5-1,TRBJ2-7,CASSKSPGLGARISYEQYF
TRBV29-1,TRBJ1-2,CSGLRTGTYGYTF
TRBV19,TRBJ2-7,CASSTKRSYEQYF
TRBV18,TRBJ2-6,CASSFSGLLSGANVLTF
TRBV14,TRBJ2-5,CASSREVAGDRQETQYF
TRBV15,TRBJ2-1,CATSGGSYNEQFF
TRBV29-1,TRBJ2-1,CSVDQGGRGYNEQFF
TRBV6-6,TRBJ2-3,CASHGLAGGGNTQYF
TRBV6-4,TRBJ2-3,CASSVTGGTDTQYF
TRBV28,TRBJ2-2,CASRTGTHTGELFF
TRBV4-1,TRBJ1-1,CASGRRDMNTEAFF
TRBV15,TRBJ1-5,CATSRARFNQPQHF
TRBV4-1,TRBJ1-4,CASSRPGNEKLFF
TRBV2,TRBJ2-4,CARGTGRDIQYF
TRBV28,TRBJ1-2,CASSLTAFGGGYTF
TRBV11-2,TRBJ2-5,CASSLDVSSGKETQYF
TRBV5-4,TRBJ2-7,CASSMGLAGGPEQYF
TRBV7-2,TRBJ2-1,CASSLLAGVSDEQFF
TRBV7-9,TRBJ2-5,CASSLDFQETQYF
TRBV5-1,TRBJ2-1,CASSFSGASYNEQFF
TRBV7-8,TRBJ2-7,CASSLANSGRRAYF
TRBV2,TRBJ1-2,CASSSTGLGYGYTF
TRBV14,TRBJ2-2,CASSLQRGTGELFF